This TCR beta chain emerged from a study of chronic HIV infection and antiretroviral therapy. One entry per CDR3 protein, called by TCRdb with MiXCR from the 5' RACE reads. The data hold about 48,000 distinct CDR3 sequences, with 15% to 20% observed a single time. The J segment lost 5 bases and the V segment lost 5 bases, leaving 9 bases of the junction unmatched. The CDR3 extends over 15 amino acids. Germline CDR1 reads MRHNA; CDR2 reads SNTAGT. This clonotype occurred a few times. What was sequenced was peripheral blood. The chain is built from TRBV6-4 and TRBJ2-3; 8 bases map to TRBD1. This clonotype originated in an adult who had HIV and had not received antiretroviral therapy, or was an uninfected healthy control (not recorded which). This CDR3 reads CASSREQGAGDTQYF. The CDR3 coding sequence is TGTGCCAGCAGTAGGGAGCAGGGGGCCGGAGATACGCAGTATTTT.